This entry is about one T cell receptor beta chain. What it recognizes is unknown. The data are from a study of OX40 agonist ivuxolimab in advanced cancers. Study-wide background: Patients were around 83% male with ages roughly 20 to 85, mean 60. Points from the study as a whole: On average, CD8+ T cells had more expanded clones than CD4+.

V was cut by 5 bases and J by 0 bases, with 13 bases left in between. The CDR3 is 16 residues long. The germline V gene has CDR1 MDHEN and CDR2 SYDVKM. Some clones are missing from TCRdb's copy, which holds only in-frame ones; the method was immunoSEQ multiplex PCR. The sample carries 80,000 to 100,000 clones, around 85% recorded once. The chain carries TRBV28 and TRBJ1-4; unclear D gene. Here the sequenced sample was CD4+ or CD8+ T cells sorted from blood, taken in a trial of the OX40 agonist ivuxolimab. The receptor's source is an adult with an advanced solid tumor such as melanoma, head and neck, liver or kidney cancer. The CDR3 loop reads CASSESLGSTNEKLFF. The CDR3 DNA reads TGTGCCAGCAGTGAAAGTCTTGGCTCAACTAATGAAAAACTGTTTTTT. Full variable domain (remainder filled in from reference TRBV28 and TRBJ1-4): DVKVTQSSRYLVKRTGEKVFLECVQDMDHENMFWYRQDPGLGLRLIYFSYDVKMKEKGDIPEGYSVSREKKERFSLILESASTNQTSMYLCASSESLGSTNEKLFFGSGTQLSVL.